This paragraph covers one TCR beta chain sequence. No antigen is known for it. Sequenced by immunoSEQ multiplex PCR; TCRdb stores in-frame clones only, minus some. The profile covers 100,000 to 150,000 clones, with roughly 89% appearing a single time and about 1.1% taken by the ten largest. Deletions cut 5 bases from V and 4 bases from J, with 15 bases between. This CDR3 spans 15 amino acids. In germline, CDR1 is LNHDA, CDR2 SQIVND (reference sequence). The sample is drawn from a study of cytomegalovirus exposure and HLA in healthy donors. Study-level points and caveats: The tendency of first-cohort TCR clusters to co-occur in the 120 or so validation repertoires emerged from a later analysis. Investigators reported 164 TCR beta chains as tied to cytomegalovirus. In vitro, three CMV-associated chains proved specific for CMV antigens.

The genes are TRBV19 and TRBJ2-1; maybe TRBD1 (6 bases). This receptor was obtained from a woman between 18 and 29 years old in good health and CMV-seronegative. Sequencing used PBMCs. The CDR3: CASSLEPQGYNEQFF. DNA for the CDR3: TGTGCCAGTAGTCTGGAGCCACAGGGTTACAATGAGCAGTTCTTC.